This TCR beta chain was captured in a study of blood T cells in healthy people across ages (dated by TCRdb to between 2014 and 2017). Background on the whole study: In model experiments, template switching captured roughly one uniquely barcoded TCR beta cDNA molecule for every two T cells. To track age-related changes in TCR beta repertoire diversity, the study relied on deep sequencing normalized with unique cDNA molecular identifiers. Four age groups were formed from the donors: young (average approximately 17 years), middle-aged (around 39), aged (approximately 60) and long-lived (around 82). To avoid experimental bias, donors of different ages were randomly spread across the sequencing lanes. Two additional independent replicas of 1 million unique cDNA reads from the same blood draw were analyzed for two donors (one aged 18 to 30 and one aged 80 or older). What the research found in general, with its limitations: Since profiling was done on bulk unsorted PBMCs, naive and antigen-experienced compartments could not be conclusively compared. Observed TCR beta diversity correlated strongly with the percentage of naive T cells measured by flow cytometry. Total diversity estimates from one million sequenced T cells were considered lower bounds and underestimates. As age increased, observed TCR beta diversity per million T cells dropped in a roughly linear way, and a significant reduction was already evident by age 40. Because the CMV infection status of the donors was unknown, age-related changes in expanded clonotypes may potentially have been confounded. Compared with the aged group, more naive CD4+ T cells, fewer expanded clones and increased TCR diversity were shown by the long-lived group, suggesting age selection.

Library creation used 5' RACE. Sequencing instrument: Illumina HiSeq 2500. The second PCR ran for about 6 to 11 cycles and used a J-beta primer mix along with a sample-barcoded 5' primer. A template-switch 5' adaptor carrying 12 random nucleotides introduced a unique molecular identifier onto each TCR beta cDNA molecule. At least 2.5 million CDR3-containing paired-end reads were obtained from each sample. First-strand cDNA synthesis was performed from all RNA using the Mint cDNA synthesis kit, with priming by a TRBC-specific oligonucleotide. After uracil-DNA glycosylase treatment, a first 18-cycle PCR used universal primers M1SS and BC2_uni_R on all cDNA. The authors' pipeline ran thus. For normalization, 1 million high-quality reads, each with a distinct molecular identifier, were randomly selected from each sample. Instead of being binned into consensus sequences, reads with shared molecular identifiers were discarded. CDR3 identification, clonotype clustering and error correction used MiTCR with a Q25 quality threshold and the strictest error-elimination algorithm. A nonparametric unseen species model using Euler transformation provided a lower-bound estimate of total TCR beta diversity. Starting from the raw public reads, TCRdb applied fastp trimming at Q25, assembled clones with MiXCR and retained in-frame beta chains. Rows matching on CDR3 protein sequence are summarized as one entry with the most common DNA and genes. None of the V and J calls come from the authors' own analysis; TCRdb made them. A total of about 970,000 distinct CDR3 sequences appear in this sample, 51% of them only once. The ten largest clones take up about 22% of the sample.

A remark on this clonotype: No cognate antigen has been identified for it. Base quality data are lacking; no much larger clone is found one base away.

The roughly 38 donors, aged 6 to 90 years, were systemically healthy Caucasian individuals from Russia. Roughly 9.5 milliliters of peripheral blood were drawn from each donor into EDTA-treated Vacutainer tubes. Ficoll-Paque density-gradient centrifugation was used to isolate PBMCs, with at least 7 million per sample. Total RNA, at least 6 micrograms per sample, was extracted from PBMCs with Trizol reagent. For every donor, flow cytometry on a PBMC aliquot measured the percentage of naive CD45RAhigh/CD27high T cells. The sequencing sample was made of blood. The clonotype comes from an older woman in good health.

The sequence in DNA is TGTGCCAGCAGCCGTGGACTAGCGGGCGTGCGTAGGGAAGAGACCCAGTACTTC. Translated, this is CASSRGLAGVRREETQYF. The rearrangement joined TRBV4-2 to TRBJ2-5, with 11 central nucleotides matching TRBD2. The CDR3 runs 18 amino acids, cysteine and phenylalanine included. CDR3 DNA is the only sequence kept; it has 54 bases, read in frame from the first base. CDR1 and CDR2, looked up from the germline V gene, are LGHNA and YNFKEQ. Relative to germline, V is missing 4 bases and J is missing 3 bases, with 13 bases of the junction outside any gene match.